The sequence of this T cell receptor beta chain was determined in a study of T and B cells in COVID-19 patients. Study details: Of 20 to 25 active-infection patients, more than nine were critically ill with mechanical ventilation or extracorporeal membrane oxygenation.

From blood, about 220-500 ng of genomic DNA served as TRB template. V was clipped by 6 bases and J by 6 bases, with 18 bases between them. The germline CDR1 and CDR2 sequences are KGHSH and LQKENI. The CDR3 sequence is 15 residues long. Study-level findings and limits: Patients with COVID-19 reportedly showed strongly skewed T cell receptor beta variable and joining gene usage.

This clonotype is judged medium-sized. The antigen remains unidentified. TRB rearrangements were amplified by multiplex PCR with BIOMED2 TRB-A/B primers. TCRdb re-derived calls from the multiplex PCR reads in MiXCR, one entry per CDR3 protein. This sample has roughly 9,500 distinct CDR3 sequences, with over 25% found just once. The specimen sequenced was blood. The V and J genes are TRBV18 and TRBJ2-1, with D perhaps matching TRBD1 (6 bases). The sequence was collected from a human donor who had recovered from COVID-19. DNA for the CDR3: TGTGCCAGCTCCACGGCGGCAGGGGTGGGCAATGAGCAGTTCTTC. This gives the protein CASSTAAGVGNEQFF.